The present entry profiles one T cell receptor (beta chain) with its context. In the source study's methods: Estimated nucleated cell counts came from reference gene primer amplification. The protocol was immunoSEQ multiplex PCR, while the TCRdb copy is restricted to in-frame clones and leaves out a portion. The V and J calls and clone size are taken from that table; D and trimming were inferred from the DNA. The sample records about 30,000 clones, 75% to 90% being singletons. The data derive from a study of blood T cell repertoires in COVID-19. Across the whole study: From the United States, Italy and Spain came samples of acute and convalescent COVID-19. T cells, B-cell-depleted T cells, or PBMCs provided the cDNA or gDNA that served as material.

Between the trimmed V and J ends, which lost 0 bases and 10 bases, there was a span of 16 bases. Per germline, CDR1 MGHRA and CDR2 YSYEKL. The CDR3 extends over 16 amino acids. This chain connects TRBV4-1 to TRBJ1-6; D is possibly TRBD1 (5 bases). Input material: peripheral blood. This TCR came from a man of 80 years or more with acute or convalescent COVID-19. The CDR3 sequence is CASSQDITGLGSPLHF. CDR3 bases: TGCGCCAGCAGCCAAGATATAACAGGTTTAGGGTCACCCCTCCACTTT.